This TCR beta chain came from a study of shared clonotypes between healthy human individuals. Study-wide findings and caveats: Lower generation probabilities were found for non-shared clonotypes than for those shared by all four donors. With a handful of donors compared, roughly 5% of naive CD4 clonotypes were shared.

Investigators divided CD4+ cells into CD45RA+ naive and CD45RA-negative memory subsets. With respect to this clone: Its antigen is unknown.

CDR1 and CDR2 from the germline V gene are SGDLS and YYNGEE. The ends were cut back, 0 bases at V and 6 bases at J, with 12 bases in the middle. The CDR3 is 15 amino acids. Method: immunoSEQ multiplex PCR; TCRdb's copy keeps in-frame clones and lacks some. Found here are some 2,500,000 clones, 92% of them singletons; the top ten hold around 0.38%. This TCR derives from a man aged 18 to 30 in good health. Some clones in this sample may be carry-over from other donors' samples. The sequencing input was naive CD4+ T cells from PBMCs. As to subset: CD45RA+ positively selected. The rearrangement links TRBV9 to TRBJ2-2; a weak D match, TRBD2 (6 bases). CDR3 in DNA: TGTGCCAGCAGCGTAGCCGGGGGTGTGCCCGGGGAGCTGTTTTTT. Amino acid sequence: CASSVAGGVPGELFF.